Presented here are 8 T cell receptor beta chains from one specimen sequenced in a study of T cell changes during pregnancy in multiple sclerosis. Assay: immunoSEQ multiplex PCR; the TCRdb copy retains only in-frame clones and omits some. The table has about 45,000 clones, around 90% seen once; the top ten hold about 2%. The sequences come from peripheral blood, collected in the first trimester of pregnancy. These receptors came from a female donor with multiple sclerosis, enrolled in a pregnancy study.

The rearrangement uses TRBV11-2 and TRBJ2-1, with TRBD2 matching 10 bases. Trimming cost V 4 bases and J 11 bases; bases outside gene matches: 11. This CDR3 region has 15 residues. Germline CDR1 is SGHAT and CDR2 is FQNNGV. CDR3 sequence reads: CASSWDSGGLHKQFF. Written as DNA, the CDR3 is TGTGCCAGCAGCTGGGATAGCGGGGGGCTGCATAAGCAGTTCTTC.

The CDR3 reads CSVEGGTSGLETQYF. In DNA form, the CDR3 reads TGCAGCGTTGAAGGGGGGACTAGCGGATTGGAGACCCAGTACTTC. The rearrangement links TRBV29-1 to TRBJ2-5; 11 bases align to TRBD2. Germline V gene data show CDR1 as SQVTM and CDR2 as ANQGSEA. This CDR3 has 15 residues. Trimming took 1 base from V and 5 from J; bases not matched to a gene: 6.

This sequence joins TRBV5-1 and TRBJ2-7; 7 bases align to TRBD1. The CDR3 runs 14 residues. V lost 1 base, J lost 6 bases, and 7 bases stayed unmatched. Germline V gene data show CDR1 as SGHRS and CDR2 as YFSETQ. The CDR3 bases are TGCGCCAGCAGCTTGCGGGACAGTGCTACCGAGCAGTACTTC. It is translated as CASSLRDSATEQYF.

V is TRBV5-4 and J is TRBJ2-4, with a tentative D call TRBD2 (6 bases). The CDR3 sequence is 17 residues long. V was trimmed by 4 bases and J by 0 bases, leaving 17 bases between them. Germline V CDR1 and CDR2: SGHNT, YYREEE (reference sequence). The CDR3 region is CASSTGLPTVAKNIQYF. As DNA, the CDR3 is TGTGCCAGCAGCACGGGACTTCCGACTGTAGCCAAAAACATTCAGTACTTC. The entire variable domain, with the rest obtained from reference TRBV5-4 and TRBJ2-4, is as follows: ETGVTQSPTHLIKTRGQQVTLRCSSQSGHNTVSWYQQALGQGPQFIFQYYREEENGRGNFPPRFSGLQFPNYSSELNVNALELDDSALYLCASSTGLPTVAKNIQYFGAGTRLSVL.

V usage is TRBV18 and J usage is TRBJ1-2, with D unclear. V was shortened by 1 base and J by 11 bases, with 11 bases between the two germline ends. Germline V gene lookup returns CDR1 KGHSH and CDR2 LQKENI. The CDR3 has 12 amino acids. This CDR3 is CASSPRSGGYTF. Written as DNA, the CDR3 is TGTGCCAGCTCACCACGTTCTGGAGGATACACCTTC.

The chain employs TRBV27 and TRBJ2-7; TRBD2 matches 7 bases. CDR3 length: 16 amino acids. Germline loops: CDR1 MNHEY, CDR2 SMNVEV (reference sequence). V lost 2 bases to trimming and J lost 0 bases; unmatched junction nucleotides: 7. The chain's CDR3 is CASSLGAGRASYEQYF. The CDR3 nucleotides are TGTGCCAGCAGTTTAGGGGCAGGGAGGGCCTCCTACGAGCAGTACTTC.

This sequence joins TRBV4-1 and TRBJ1-2; the D is unclear. Per the germline V gene, CDR1 is MGHRA and CDR2 is YSYEKL. Trimming removed 0 bases from V and 7 bases from J, with 15 bases in between. There are 15 residues in the CDR3. CDR3 in amino acids: CASSQDPGEEVGYTF. The CDR3 DNA follows: TGCGCCAGCAGCCAAGATCCCGGGGAAGAGGTTGGCTACACCTTC.

J is TRBJ1-2 and V is TRBV4-1; weak D call: TRBD1 (5 bases). The ends were cut back, 1 base at V and 6 bases at J, with 18 bases in the middle. There are 16 residues in the CDR3. Germline-derived CDR1 and CDR2 are MGHRA and YSYEKL. The CDR3 loop reads CASSQGSGGPLHGYTF. CDR3 DNA: TGCGCCAGCAGCCAAGGATCGGGGGGACCGCTCCATGGCTACACCTTC.